This TCR beta chain was sequenced for a study of blood T cell repertoires in COVID-19. Across the study: Acute-phase and convalescent COVID-19 samples originated in the United States, Italy and Spain.

Per the authors' pipeline: Using reference gene primer amplification, nucleated cell counts were estimated. Method: immunoSEQ multiplex PCR; TCRdb's copy keeps in-frame clones and lacks some. The V and J calls and clone size were taken over from that table, and D and trimming were inferred from the DNA. This sample has 40,000 to 50,000 clones, with roughly 86% found just once. The V end was cut by 4 bases, the J end by 4 bases, with 17 bases between. Germline V CDR1 and CDR2: LGHDT, YNNKEL (reference sequence). The CDR3 has 16 amino acids. The genes are TRBV3-1 (or the pseudogene TRBV3-2) and TRBJ2-1, with a possible D match to TRBD1 (6 bases). This TCR came from a woman aged 55-69 years with acute or convalescent COVID-19. Input material: peripheral blood. The CDR3 nucleotides read TGTGCCAGCAGCCCGGGACACTCCGCCTTTTACAATGAGCAGTTCTTC. It is translated as CASSPGHSAFYNEQFF.